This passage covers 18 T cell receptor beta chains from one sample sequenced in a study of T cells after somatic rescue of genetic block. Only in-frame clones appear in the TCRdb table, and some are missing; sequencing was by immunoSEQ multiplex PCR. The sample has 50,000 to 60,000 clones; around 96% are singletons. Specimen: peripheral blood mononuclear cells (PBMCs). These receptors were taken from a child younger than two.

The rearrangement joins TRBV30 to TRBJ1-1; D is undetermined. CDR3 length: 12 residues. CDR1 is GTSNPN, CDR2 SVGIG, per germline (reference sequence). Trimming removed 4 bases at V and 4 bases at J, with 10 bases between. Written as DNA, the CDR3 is TGTGCCTGGAATCGAGTCCTCACTGAAGCTTTCTTT. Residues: CAWNRVLTEAFF. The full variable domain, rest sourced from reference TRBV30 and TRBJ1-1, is SQTIHQWPATLVQPVGSPLSLECTVEGTSNPNLYWYRQAAGRGLQLLFYSVGIGQISSEVPQNLSASRPQDRQFILSSKKLLLSDSGFYLCAWNRVLTEAFFGQGTRLTVV.

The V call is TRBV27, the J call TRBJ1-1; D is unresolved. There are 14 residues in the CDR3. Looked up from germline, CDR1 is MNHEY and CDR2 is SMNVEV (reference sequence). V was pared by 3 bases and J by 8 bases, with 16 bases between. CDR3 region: CASSLGMGVIEAFF. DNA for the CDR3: TGTGCCAGCAGTTTGGGGATGGGAGTTATCGAAGCTTTCTTT.

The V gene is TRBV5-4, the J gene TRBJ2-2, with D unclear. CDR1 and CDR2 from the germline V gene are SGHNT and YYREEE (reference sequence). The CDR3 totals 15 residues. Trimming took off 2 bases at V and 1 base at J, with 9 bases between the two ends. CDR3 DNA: TGTGCCAGCAGCTTTCTTAGGAAGAACACCGGGGAGCTGTTTTTT. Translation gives CASSFLRKNTGELFF.

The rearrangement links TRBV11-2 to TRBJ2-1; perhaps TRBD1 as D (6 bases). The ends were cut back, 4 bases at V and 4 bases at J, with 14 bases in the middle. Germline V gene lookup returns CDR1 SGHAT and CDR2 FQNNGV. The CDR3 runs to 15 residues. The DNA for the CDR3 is TGTGCCAGCAGCTGGACAGCGGCCCCTTACAATGAGCAGTTCTTC. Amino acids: CASSWTAAPYNEQFF.

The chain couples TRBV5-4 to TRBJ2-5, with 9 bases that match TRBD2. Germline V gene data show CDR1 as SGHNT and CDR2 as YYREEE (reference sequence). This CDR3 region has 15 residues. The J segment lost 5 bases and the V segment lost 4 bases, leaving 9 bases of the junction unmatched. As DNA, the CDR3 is TGTGCCAGCAGCGCGGGGCGTAGCGGGAGTGAGACCCAGTACTTC. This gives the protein CASSAGRSGSETQYF.

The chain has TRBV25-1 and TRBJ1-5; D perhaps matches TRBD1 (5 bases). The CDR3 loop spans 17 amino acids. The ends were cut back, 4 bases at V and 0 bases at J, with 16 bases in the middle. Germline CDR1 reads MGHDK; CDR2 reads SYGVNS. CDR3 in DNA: TGTGCCAGCAGTGGGGGGTCGACAGAGTATAGCAATCAGCCCCAGCATTTT. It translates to CASSGGSTEYSNQPQHF.

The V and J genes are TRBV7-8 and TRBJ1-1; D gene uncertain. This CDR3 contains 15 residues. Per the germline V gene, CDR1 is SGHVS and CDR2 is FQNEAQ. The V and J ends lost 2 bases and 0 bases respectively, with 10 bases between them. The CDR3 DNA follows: TGTGCCAGCAGCTTAAAGGCCCGCCTGAACACTGAAGCTTTCTTT. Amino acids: CASSLKARLNTEAFF.

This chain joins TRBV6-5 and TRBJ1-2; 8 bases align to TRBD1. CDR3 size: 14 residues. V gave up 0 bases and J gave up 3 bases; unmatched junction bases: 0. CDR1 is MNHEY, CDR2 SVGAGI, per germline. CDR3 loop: CASSYSDRDYGYTF. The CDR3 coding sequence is TGTGCCAGCAGTTACTCGGACAGGGACTATGGCTACACCTTC.

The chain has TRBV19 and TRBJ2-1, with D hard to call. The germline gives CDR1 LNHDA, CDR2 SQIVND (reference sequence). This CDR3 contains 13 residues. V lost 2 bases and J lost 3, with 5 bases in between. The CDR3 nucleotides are TGTGCCAGTAGTATAAGTATCTACAATGAGCAGTTCTTC. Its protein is CASSISIYNEQFF. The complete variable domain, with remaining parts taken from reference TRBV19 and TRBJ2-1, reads DGGITQSPKYLFRKEGQNVTLSCEQNLNHDAMYWYRQDPGQGLRLIYYSQIVNDFQKGDIAEGYSVSREKKESFPLTVTSAQKNPTAFYLCASSISIYNEQFFGPGTRLTVL.

The DNA of the CDR3 is TGTGCCTGGAAACCCAGGGTGTACACTGAAGCTTTCTTT. It encodes CAWKPRVYTEAFF. The chain recombines TRBV30 with TRBJ1-1; a possible D gene is TRBD1 (5 bases). The CDR3 has 13 residues. CDR1 and CDR2 from the germline V gene are GTSNPN and SVGIG (reference sequence). The germline V and J ends were trimmed by 4 bases and 3 bases, with 12 bases remaining between them.

CDR3 DNA: TGTGCCAGCAGCTTGGTCCGGGAGACCCAGTACTTC. Its translation is CASSLVRETQYF. The V gene is TRBV5-6, the J gene TRBJ2-5; D gene ambiguous. The CDR3 loop spans 12 amino acids. With 0 bases removed from V and 5 bases from J, the gap between germline ends came to 5 bases. Germline CDR1 is SGHDT and CDR2 is YYEEEE.

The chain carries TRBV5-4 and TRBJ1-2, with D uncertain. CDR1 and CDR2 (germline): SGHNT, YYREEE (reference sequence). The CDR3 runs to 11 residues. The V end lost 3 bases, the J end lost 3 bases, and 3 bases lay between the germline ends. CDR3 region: CASSSYYGYTF. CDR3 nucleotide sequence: TGTGCCAGCAGCTCCTACTATGGCTACACCTTC.

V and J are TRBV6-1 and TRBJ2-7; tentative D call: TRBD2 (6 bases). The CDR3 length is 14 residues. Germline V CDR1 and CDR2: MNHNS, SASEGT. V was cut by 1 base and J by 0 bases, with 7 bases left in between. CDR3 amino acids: CASSEGGVSYEQYF. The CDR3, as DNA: TGTGCCAGCAGTGAAGGGGGGGTCTCCTACGAGCAGTACTTC.

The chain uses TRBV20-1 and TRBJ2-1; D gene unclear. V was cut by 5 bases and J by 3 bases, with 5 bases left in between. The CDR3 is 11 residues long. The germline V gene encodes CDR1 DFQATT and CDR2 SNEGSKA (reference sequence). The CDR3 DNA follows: TGCAGTGCTTTACGCTACAATGAGCAGTTCTTC. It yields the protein CSALRYNEQFF.

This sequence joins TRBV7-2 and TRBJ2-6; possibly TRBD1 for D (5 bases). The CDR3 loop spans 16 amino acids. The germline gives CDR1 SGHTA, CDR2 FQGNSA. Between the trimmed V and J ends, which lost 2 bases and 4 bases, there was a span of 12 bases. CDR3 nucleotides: TGTGCCAGCAGCTTAAGGCAGGGCGGCGGGGCCAACGTCCTGACTTTC. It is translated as CASSLRQGGGANVLTF.

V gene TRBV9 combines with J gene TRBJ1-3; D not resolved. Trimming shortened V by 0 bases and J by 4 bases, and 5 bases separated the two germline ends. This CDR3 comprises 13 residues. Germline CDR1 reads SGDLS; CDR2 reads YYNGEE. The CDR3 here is CASSVEAGNTIYF. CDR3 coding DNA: TGTGCCAGCAGCGTAGAGGCAGGAAACACCATATATTTT. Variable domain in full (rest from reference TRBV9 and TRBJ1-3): DSGVTQTPKHLITATGQRVTLRCSPRSGDLSVYWYQQSLDQGLQFLIQYYNGEERAKGNILERFSAQQFPDLHSELNLSSLELGDSALYFCASSVEAGNTIYFGEGSWLTVV.

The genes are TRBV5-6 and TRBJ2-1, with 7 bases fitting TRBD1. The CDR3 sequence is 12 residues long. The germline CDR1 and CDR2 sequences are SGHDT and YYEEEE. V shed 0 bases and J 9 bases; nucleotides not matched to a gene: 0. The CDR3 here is CASSLGQGEQFF. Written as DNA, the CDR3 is TGTGCCAGCAGCTTGGGACAGGGTGAGCAGTTCTTC.

CDR3 in DNA: TGTGCCAGCAGCCTTACCGACAGGGACACCGGGGAGCTGTTTTTT. Protein: CASSLTDRDTGELFF. The rearrangement uses TRBV4-2 and TRBJ2-2, with TRBD1 identical over 7 bases. Germline loops: CDR1 LGHNA, CDR2 YNFKEQ. This CDR3 spans 15 amino acids. V gave up 4 bases and J gave up 3 bases; unmatched junction bases: 5.